This note documents a single T cell receptor beta chain sequence. A much larger clone sits a single nucleotide away, making a read error possible. This entry belongs to a study of T cells in Graves' hyperthyroidism and ophthalmopathy. In germline, CDR1 is DFQATT, CDR2 SNEGSKA (reference sequence). The CDR3 has 13 residues. Using RNA transcripts as the source, TCR beta CDR3 regions were amplified. First-round RT-PCR of the TCR CDR3 relied on the HTBI primer set. Each CDR3 protein is one row after TCRdb ran MiXCR on the multiplex PCR reads. Found here are hundreds of thousands of distinct CDR3 sequences, roughly 45% of them singletons; the top ten hold about 7.7%.

The source of this sequence is an adult man with Graves' disease, either hyperthyroidism or ophthalmopathy (not recorded which). The sequenced sample consisted of peripheral blood or thyroid tissue (not recorded which). V usage is TRBV20-1 and J usage is TRBJ2-5; TRBD2 might be the D (5 bases). CDR3 sequence: CGARRRWEETQYF. The DNA of the CDR3 is TGCGGTGCTAGGAGGCGTTGGGAAGAGACCCAGTACTTC.